Each of the 32 T cell receptor beta chains below was sequenced from the same sample in a study of CD8 T cells in Susac syndrome. RNA amounts of about 0.5 to 1 ug underwent reverse transcription with random hexamers. TCRdb processed the immunoSEQ multiplex PCR reads anew with MiXCR; each CDR3 protein has one entry. Of about 210,000 distinct CDR3 sequences in the sample, 94% were seen once. The material sequenced was CD4+ T cells from PBMCs. Receptor source: a human donor with Susac syndrome.

This sequence joins TRBV20-1 and TRBJ1-6; D may be TRBD1 (5 bases). This CDR3 is 14 amino acids long. V gave up 0 bases and J gave up 7 bases, with 10 bases separating them. Germline loops: CDR1 DFQATT, CDR2 SNEGSKA (reference sequence). DNA for the CDR3: TGCAGTGCTAGAGAGTCAGGGAGGAATTCACCCCTCCACTTT. Translation: CSARESGRNSPLHF.

This rearrangement joins TRBV11-1 to TRBJ1-5; D is undetermined. The CDR3 consists of 13 residues. The ends were cut back, 6 bases at V and 3 bases at J, with 9 bases in the middle. Germline V gene data show CDR1 as SGHAT and CDR2 as FQDESV (reference sequence). The CDR3 nucleotides are TGTGCCAGCAGTTTACACGTCAATCAGCCCCAGCATTTT. This gives the protein CASSLHVNQPQHF.

This clonotype was observed once. The chain links TRBV4-2 to TRBJ2-1, with D possibly being TRBD2 (6 bases). V lost 1 base, J lost 9 bases, and 13 bases lay in between. Germline CDR1 LGHNA, CDR2 YNFKEQ. This CDR3 has 14 amino acids. The CDR3 bases are TGTGCCAGCAGCCAAGCGGTGCTAGCGACTGAGCAGTTCTTC. The encoded protein is CASSQAVLATEQFF.

The V and J genes are TRBV5-4 and TRBJ2-3; TRBD2 matches 9 bases. This CDR3 is built from 17 residues. V trimming: 4 bases; J trimming: 4 bases; junction bases outside the gene matches: 13. Germline V CDR1 and CDR2: SGHNT, YYREEE (reference sequence). The CDR3 here is CASSGQTRGGESDTQYF. The CDR3 bases are TGTGCCAGCAGCGGCCAAACGCGGGGGGGCGAGTCAGATACGCAGTATTTT.

The rearrangement links TRBV6-2 or TRBV6-3 to TRBJ1-1; TRBD1 agrees at 8 bases. Germline trimming cut 10 bases from V and 6 bases from J; bases unmatched to any gene: 4. The V gene's germline CDR1 is MNHEY and CDR2 SVGEGT. There are 11 residues in the CDR3. This CDR3 is CANPTGAEAFF. CDR3 sequence (DNA): TGTGCCAACCCGACAGGGGCTGAAGCTTTCTTT.

The chain links TRBV9 to TRBJ1-5, with D unresolved. V lost 10 bases and J lost 0, with 17 bases in between. The germline gives CDR1 SGDLS, CDR2 YYNGEE. CDR3 length: 15 amino acids. This chain's CDR3 is CAADPPWLSNQPQHF. The CDR3 DNA is TGTGCCGCCGACCCGCCCTGGCTTAGCAATCAGCCCCAGCATTTT. The whole variable domain, filled in from reference TRBV9 and TRBJ1-5, reads DSGVTQTPKHLITATGQRVTLRCSPRSGDLSVYWYQQSLDQGLQFLIQYYNGEERAKGNILERFSAQQFPDLHSELNLSSLELGDSALYFCAADPPWLSNQPQHFGDGTRLSIL.

The CDR3 nucleotides read TGCAGTGCTAGAAAAGGGCCTGGAAACACCATATATTTT. This translates into CSARKGPGNTIYF. The chain employs TRBV20-1 and TRBJ1-3; D unresolved. The CDR3 sequence is 13 residues long. Trimming removed 2 bases from V and 2 bases from J, with 7 bases in between. Germline V gives CDR1 DFQATT, CDR2 SNEGSKA (reference sequence).

CDR3 DNA sequence: TGCAGTGCTAGAGATCGGGCAGTAACCTACAATGAGCAGTTCTTC. This sequence encodes CSARDRAVTYNEQFF. The chain has TRBV20-1 and TRBJ2-1; D uncertain. Germline V gene lookup returns CDR1 DFQATT and CDR2 SNEGSKA (reference sequence). The V and J ends lost 0 bases and 2 bases respectively, with 11 bases between them. The CDR3 totals 15 residues.

The chain employs TRBV5-1 and TRBJ1-2; TRBD1 agrees at 9 bases. V gave up 4 bases and J gave up 4 bases; unmatched junction bases: 8. In germline, CDR1 is SGHRS, CDR2 YFSETQ. CDR3 length: 15 residues. CDR3 nucleotide sequence: TGCGCCAGCAGCCAGGGACAGGGTTTTTCCTATGGCTACACCTTC. Translating it yields CASSQGQGFSYGYTF.

The chain combines TRBV20-1 with TRBJ2-7, with TRBD1 matching over 7 bases. The V segment lost 6 bases and the J segment 3 bases; nucleotides outside the gene matches: 8. The CDR3 runs to 13 residues. The germline CDR1 and CDR2 sequences are DFQATT and SNEGSKA (reference sequence). The CDR3 reads CSATRDSGYEQYF. Here the CDR3 DNA reads TGCAGTGCCACTCGGGACAGCGGCTACGAGCAGTACTTC.

V usage is TRBV6-2 or TRBV6-3 and J usage is TRBJ1-5; perhaps TRBD1 as D (5 bases). CDR1 is MNHEY and CDR2 is SVGEGT in the germline V gene. CDR3 length: 14 residues. V gave up 7 bases and J gave up 6 bases, with 16 bases separating them. The CDR3 nucleotides are TGTGCCAGCACCAACGGCAGGGTCGGTCAGCCCCAGCATTTT. This sequence encodes CASTNGRVGQPQHF.

This clonotype has a handful of counts. CDR3 amino acids: CASSLHRGSNQPQHF. CDR3 DNA: TGTGCCAGCAGTCTACACAGGGGGAGCAATCAGCCCCAGCATTTT. The gene calls are TRBV27 and TRBJ1-5; 8 nucleotides line up with TRBD1. V was pared by 5 bases and J by 1 base, with 4 bases of the junction left unmatched. The CDR3 length is 15 residues. The germline gives CDR1 MNHEY, CDR2 SMNVEV (reference sequence).

The chain links TRBV5-4 to TRBJ2-1; TRBD2 aligns across 14 bases. With V trimmed by 0 bases and J by 8 bases, 4 bases remained unmatched. Germline V gene lookup returns CDR1 SGHNT and CDR2 YYREEE (reference sequence). CDR3 length: 16 residues. CDR3 sequence (DNA): TGTGCCAGCAGCTTGGGAGGGGGACTAGCGGGGGATGAGCAGTTCTTC. Amino acid sequence: CASSLGGGLAGDEQFF.

V and J are TRBV6-5 and TRBJ2-5; 8 bases map to TRBD2. This CDR3 is built from 13 residues. Trimming at V came to 5 bases and at J to 7 bases, leaving 6 bases not matched to a gene. CDR1 is MNHEY and CDR2 is SVGAGI in the germline V gene. The CDR3 sequence is CASSPGRGGTQYF. CDR3 nucleotides: TGTGCCAGCAGTCCCGGGAGGGGAGGGACCCAGTACTTC.

The chain is built from TRBV7-9 and TRBJ2-6; D is undetermined. The ends were cut back, 5 bases at V and 3 bases at J, with 14 bases in the middle. Germline CDR1 is SEHNR and CDR2 is FQNEAQ (reference sequence). The CDR3 runs 16 residues. CDR3 bases: TGTGCCAGCAGCCCATTCCAGGAAATTGGGGCCAACGTCCTGACTTTC. It codes for CASSPFQEIGANVLTF.

This rearrangement joins TRBV5-1 to TRBJ2-3, with a possible D match to TRBD1 (6 bases). The CDR3 length is 14 residues. V was shortened by 9 bases and J by 2 bases, with 16 bases between the two germline ends. Germline assignment: CDR1 SGHRS and CDR2 YFSETQ. The chain's CDR3 is CATGLTGSTDTQYF. The CDR3 nucleotides are TGCGCCACGGGTCTAACAGGGTCCACAGATACGCAGTATTTT.

This chain links TRBV30 with TRBJ1-1; 11 bases align to TRBD1. CDR1 is GTSNPN and CDR2 is SVGIG in the germline V gene (reference sequence). This CDR3 region has 17 residues. The V gene end was trimmed by 2 bases and the J gene end by 4 bases; junction bases not matched to a gene: 12. The CDR3 DNA follows: TGTGCCTGGAGTATCGGACAGGGGGCGAGAGTAGGCACTGAAGCTTTCTTT. Protein sequence: CAWSIGQGARVGTEAFF.

V usage is TRBV20-1 and J usage is TRBJ1-2; a possible D gene is TRBD1 (6 bases). This CDR3 region has 12 residues. Germline values: CDR1 DFQATT, CDR2 SNEGSKA (reference sequence). The V end lost 7 bases, the J end lost 4 bases, and 13 bases lay between the germline ends. CDR3 DNA sequence: TGCAGTGTTAAAACAGGGACCTATGGCTACACCTTC. Protein: CSVKTGTYGYTF.

This clonotype was seen a single time. The chain is built from TRBV5-4 and TRBJ1-3; D unclear. V gave up 0 bases and J gave up 2 bases, with 6 bases separating them. The germline V gene encodes CDR1 SGHNT and CDR2 YYREEE (reference sequence). This CDR3 contains 14 residues. CDR3 coding DNA: TGTGCCAGCAGCTTGGGCCGGGCTGGAAACACCATATATTTT. This encodes CASSLGRAGNTIYF. The whole variable domain, filled in from reference TRBV5-4 and TRBJ1-3, reads ETGVTQSPTHLIKTRGQQVTLRCSSQSGHNTVSWYQQALGQGPQFIFQYYREEENGRGNFPPRFSGLQFPNYSSELNVNALELDDSALYLCASSLGRAGNTIYFGEGSWLTVV.

The J gene is TRBJ2-7, the V gene TRBV29-1; a weak D match, TRBD1 (5 bases). CDR1 and CDR2 from the germline V gene are SQVTM and ANQGSEA. The CDR3 covers 15 residues. Trimming took off 1 base at V and 3 bases at J, with 16 bases between the two ends. The CDR3 DNA reads as TGCAGCGTTGAAGGTAGGGGCAGAACAGGCTACGAGCAGTACTTC. Its protein product is CSVEGRGRTGYEQYF.

This chain uses TRBV7-2 with TRBJ1-3; possibly TRBD1 for D (5 bases). The germline gives CDR1 SGHTA, CDR2 FQGNSA. The germline V and J ends were trimmed by 5 bases and 1 base, with 9 bases remaining between them. This CDR3 region has 14 residues. The CDR3 protein is CASSRGHSGNTIYF. The CDR3, as DNA: TGTGCCAGCAGCAGGGGCCATTCTGGAAACACCATATATTTT.

The J gene is TRBJ2-1, the V gene TRBV28, with 9 bases fitting TRBD2. Looked up from germline, CDR1 is MDHEN and CDR2 is SYDVKM. Unmatched junction bases numbered 8, after V lost 3 bases and J lost 2 bases. The CDR3 length is 17 residues. CDR3 nucleotide sequence: TGTGCCAGCAGTTTCCCTGGCGGGGGGGCCGCCTACAATGAGCAGTTCTTC. This gives the protein CASSFPGGGAAYNEQFF.

The gene calls are TRBV6-5 and TRBJ1-3; 8 bases are shared with TRBD1. Trimming removed 4 bases from V and 0 bases from J; junction bases left unmatched: 5. CDR3 length equals 16 residues. Germline CDR1 is MNHEY and CDR2 is SVGAGI. Written as DNA, the CDR3 is TGTGCCAGCAGTTGGGACAGGTTGAGCTCTGGAAACACCATATATTTT. Translating it yields CASSWDRLSSGNTIYF.

The chain is built from TRBV24-1 and TRBJ2-7, with TRBD1 identical over 7 bases. The length of the CDR3 is 17 residues. Per the germline V gene, CDR1 is KGHDR and CDR2 is SFDVKD. V was pared by 5 bases and J by 4 bases, with 16 bases of the junction left unmatched. CDR3 in DNA: TGTGCCACCAGTGGTATTCGACAGGGTTCGGTTGAGTACGAGCAGTACTTC. Protein: CATSGIRQGSVEYEQYF.

The rearrangement joins TRBV30 to TRBJ2-3; 12 bases fit TRBD1. The V gene's germline CDR1 is GTSNPN and CDR2 SVGIG (reference sequence). This CDR3 region has 17 residues. J gave up 5 bases and V 0 bases, and 9 bases lay outside the gene matches. CDR3 nucleotide sequence: TGTGCCTGGAGTGTACAAGTGGGACAGGGGGCTGAAGATACGCAGTATTTT. Encoded protein: CAWSVQVGQGAEDTQYF.

The chain is built from TRBV11-2 and TRBJ2-5; the match to TRBD1 covers 9 bases. V trimming: 8 bases; J trimming: 4 bases; junction bases outside the gene matches: 8. Germline V gene sequence: CDR1 SGHAT, CDR2 FQNNGV. The CDR3 has 14 amino acids. The CDR3 coding sequence is TGTGCCAGCGACTACAGGGGGCGCCGAGAGACCCAGTACTTC. Residues: CASDYRGRRETQYF. Based on the CDR3 plus reference TRBV11-2 and TRBJ2-5, the full variable domain is EAGVAQSPRYKIIEKRQSVAFWCNPISGHATLYWYQQILGQGPKLLIQFQNNGVVDDSQLPKDRFSAERLKGVDSTLKIQPAKLEDSAVYLCASDYRGRRETQYFGPGTRLLVL.

V and J are TRBV7-2 and TRBJ2-7; no clear D gene. Trimming cost V 4 bases and J 0 bases, with 7 bases left between them. The CDR3 length is 13 residues. Germline assignment: CDR1 SGHTA and CDR2 FQGNSA. The CDR3 DNA is TGTGCCAGCAGCTCTCAGACCTCCTACGAGCAGTACTTC. As protein: CASSSQTSYEQYF.

The chain combines TRBV7-3 with TRBJ2-1; 9 bases align to TRBD2. The CDR3 is made up of 16 amino acids. The germline gives CDR1 SGHTA, CDR2 FQGTGA. The V gene end was trimmed by 5 bases and the J gene end by 4 bases; junction bases not matched to a gene: 9. The CDR3 loop reads CASSLAVSGGYNEQFF. The CDR3 DNA is TGTGCCAGCAGCCTCGCCGTGAGCGGGGGGTACAATGAGCAGTTCTTC.

In DNA form, the CDR3 reads TGTGCCAGCAGCTTACCACTACGGGGGTCGGCCAAAAACATTCAGTACTTC. This translates into CASSLPLRGSAKNIQYF. The V gene is TRBV7-9, the J gene TRBJ2-4; TRBD2 might be the D (6 bases). The germline V gene encodes CDR1 SEHNR and CDR2 FQNEAQ (reference sequence). Trimming removed 2 bases from V and 1 base from J, with 15 bases in between. The CDR3 consists of 17 residues. The whole variable domain, filled in from reference TRBV7-9 and TRBJ2-4, reads DTGVSQNPRHKITKRGQNVTFRCDPISEHNRLYWYRQTLGQGPEFLTYFQNEAQLEKSRLLSDRFSAERPKGSFSTLEIQRTEQGDSAMYLCASSLPLRGSAKNIQYFGAGTRLSVL.

The V call is TRBV4-3, the J call TRBJ2-3; 14 nucleotides match TRBD2. V lost 0 bases, J lost 8 bases, and 4 bases stayed unmatched. There are 16 residues in the CDR3. Germline V gives CDR1 LGHNA, CDR2 YSLEER. The CDR3 DNA reads as TGCGCCAGCAGCCAAGATCGGACTAGCGGGGGGCTTACGCAGTATTTT. Residues: CASSQDRTSGGLTQYF.

The chain couples TRBV7-3 to TRBJ1-5; D might be TRBD1 (6 bases). V lost 3 bases and J 6 bases, leaving 12 bases between the germline ends. The CDR3 sequence is 14 residues long. CDR1 and CDR2 from the germline V gene are SGHTA and FQGTGA. The CDR3 loop is CASSFFRGFQPQHF. The CDR3 nucleotides are TGTGCCAGCAGCTTCTTCAGGGGATTTCAGCCCCAGCATTTT.

V gene TRBV25-1 combines with J gene TRBJ2-6; no clear D. The CDR3 spans 13 residues. V shed 6 bases and J shed 1 base, with 4 bases lying between them. The V gene's germline CDR1 is MGHDK and CDR2 SYGVNS. The CDR3 loop is CASSTSGANVLTF. The CDR3 region has the DNA TGTGCCAGCAGCACTTCTGGGGCCAACGTCCTGACTTTC.